Listed below are T cell receptor beta chains from one sample, sequenced in a study of blood T cell repertoires in COVID-19. Only in-frame clones appear in the TCRdb table, and some are missing; sequencing was by immunoSEQ multiplex PCR. The table shows about 45,000 clones, with around 84% occurring only once. The sequenced sample consisted of peripheral blood. The receptors stem from a human donor in a cohort sampled during active COVID-19. The CDR3 runs from the conserved cysteine through the conserved F or W. The order of the fields is clone size, V gene, D gene, J gene, CDR3 protein, CDR3 DNA. D genes are given only for firm matches. A row's size may be missing; if present it is once, few, many or a size class.

clone size: .
V gene: TRBV12-3/TRBV12-4
D gene: .
J gene: TRBJ1-1
CDR3 protein: CASSPMNTEAFF
CDR3 DNA: TGTGCCAGCAGTCCTATGAACACTGAAGCTTTCTTT

clone size: .
V gene: TRBV7-9
D gene: TRBD1
J gene: TRBJ1-1
CDR3 protein: CASSPNDRGQTTEAFF
CDR3 DNA: TGTGCCAGCAGCCCCAATGACAGGGGGCAGACAACTGAAGCTTTCTTT

clone size: .
V gene: TRBV11-3
D gene: TRBD1
J gene: TRBJ2-2
CDR3 protein: CASSRQGVGTGELFF
CDR3 DNA: TGTGCCAGCAGCCGACAGGGAGTAGGCACCGGGGAGCTGTTTTTT

clone size: .
V gene: TRBV28
D gene: TRBD2
J gene: TRBJ2-3
CDR3 protein: CASRSGGVPDTQYF
CDR3 DNA: TGTGCCAGCAGGAGCGGGGGGGTTCCGGATACGCAGTATTTT

clone size: few
V gene: TRBV11-2
D gene: .
J gene: TRBJ1-5
CDR3 protein: CASTSTVGQPQHF
CDR3 DNA: TGTGCCAGCACCTCGACAGTTGGTCAGCCCCAGCATTTT

clone size: .
V gene: TRBV5-1
D gene: .
J gene: TRBJ1-4
CDR3 protein: CASSLGSQGGYQDEKLFF
CDR3 DNA: TGCGCCAGCAGCTTGGGGTCCCAGGGAGGCTATCAAGATGAAAAACTGTTTTTT

clone size: .
V gene: TRBV27
D gene: .
J gene: TRBJ1-1
CDR3 protein: CASSLEGNTEAFF
CDR3 DNA: TGTGCCAGCAGTTTAGAGGGAAACACTGAAGCTTTCTTT

clone size: .
V gene: TRBV7-9
D gene: TRBD1
J gene: TRBJ1-4
CDR3 protein: CASSPQGGVVEKLFF
CDR3 DNA: TGTGCCAGCAGCCCACAGGGGGGGGTCGTTGAAAAACTGTTTTTT

clone size: .
V gene: TRBV4-3
D gene: .
J gene: TRBJ1-1
CDR3 protein: CASSQDEAGDTEAFF
CDR3 DNA: TGCGCCAGCAGCCAAGATGAGGCAGGGGACACTGAAGCTTTCTTT

clone size: .
V gene: TRBV2
D gene: .
J gene: TRBJ2-2
CDR3 protein: CASSTLFVGGTGELFF
CDR3 DNA: TGTGCCAGCAGTACCCTTTTCGTAGGGGGCACCGGGGAGCTGTTTTTT

clone size: .
V gene: TRBV12-3/TRBV12-4
D gene: .
J gene: TRBJ1-5
CDR3 protein: CASSPTENQPQHF
CDR3 DNA: TGTGCCAGCAGTCCGACAGAGAATCAGCCCCAGCATTTT

clone size: once
V gene: TRBV28
D gene: TRBD1
J gene: TRBJ1-1
CDR3 protein: CASIRPGTGQAFF
CDR3 DNA: TGTGCCAGCATTAGACCCGGGACAGGGCAGGCTTTCTTT

clone size: .
V gene: TRBV5-1
D gene: TRBD2
J gene: TRBJ2-3
CDR3 protein: CASSLRASGGGSDTQYF
CDR3 DNA: TGCGCCAGCAGCTTGCGGGCTAGCGGGGGAGGTTCAGATACGCAGTATTTT

clone size: .
V gene: TRBV24-1
D gene: TRBD1
J gene: TRBJ1-5
CDR3 protein: CATSGGQSNQPQHF
CDR3 DNA: TGTGCCACCAGTGGGGGACAGTCCAATCAGCCCCAGCATTTT

clone size: .
V gene: TRBV5-6
D gene: .
J gene: TRBJ1-6
CDR3 protein: CASSLGSRFYSPLHF
CDR3 DNA: TGTGCCAGCAGCTTAGGTTCCAGGTTTTACTCACCCCTCCACTTT

clone size: .
V gene: TRBV7-2
D gene: TRBD2
J gene: TRBJ2-5
CDR3 protein: CASSLEWLAGVQETQYF
CDR3 DNA: TGTGCCAGCAGCTTAGAGTGGCTAGCGGGGGTCCAAGAGACCCAGTACTTC

clone size: .
V gene: TRBV6-5
D gene: TRBD2
J gene: TRBJ2-7
CDR3 protein: CASSYRASGYEQYF
CDR3 DNA: TGTGCCAGCAGTTACCGGGCTAGCGGCTACGAGCAGTACTTC

clone size: few
V gene: TRBV7-9
D gene: .
J gene: TRBJ2-6
CDR3 protein: CASSSFSGANVLTF
CDR3 DNA: TGTGCCAGCAGCTCCTTCTCTGGGGCCAACGTCCTGACTTTC

clone size: .
V gene: TRBV24-1
D gene: .
J gene: TRBJ2-1
CDR3 protein: CATSAGDSYNEQFF
CDR3 DNA: TGTGCCACCAGTGCCGGGGACTCCTACAATGAGCAGTTCTTC

clone size: .
V gene: TRBV10-3
D gene: .
J gene: TRBJ2-2
CDR3 protein: CAISDLGTNTGELFF
CDR3 DNA: TGTGCCATCAGTGATTTGGGCACGAACACCGGGGAGCTGTTTTTT

clone size: few
V gene: TRBV30
D gene: TRBD2
J gene: TRBJ2-1
CDR3 protein: CAWRAQNLLAGEQFF
CDR3 DNA: TGTGCCTGGCGGGCCCAGAACTTACTAGCGGGCGAGCAGTTCTTC

clone size: .
V gene: TRBV6-6
D gene: TRBD1
J gene: TRBJ2-7
CDR3 protein: CASRYGQGQYEQYF
CDR3 DNA: TGTGCCAGCAGATACGGACAGGGGCAATACGAGCAGTACTTC

clone size: .
V gene: TRBV7-8
D gene: TRBD1
J gene: TRBJ1-5
CDR3 protein: CASSYDRDNQPQHF
CDR3 DNA: TGTGCCAGCAGCTACGACAGGGATAATCAGCCCCAGCATTTT

clone size: .
V gene: TRBV16
D gene: .
J gene: TRBJ2-5
CDR3 protein: CASSRGQAQETQYF
CDR3 DNA: TGTGCCAGCAGCCGAGGGCAGGCTCAAGAGACCCAGTACTTC

clone size: once
V gene: TRBV10-1
D gene: TRBD1
J gene: TRBJ2-4
CDR3 protein: CASSGDRGIAQYF
CDR3 DNA: TGCGCCAGCAGTGGGGACAGGGGGATTGCTCAGTACTTC

clone size: once
V gene: TRBV9
D gene: TRBD1
J gene: TRBJ2-1
CDR3 protein: CASSISGTGFNEQFF
CDR3 DNA: TGTGCCAGCAGCATCTCCGGGACAGGGTTCAATGAGCAGTTCTTC

clone size: .
V gene: TRBV5-1
D gene: .
J gene: TRBJ2-1
CDR3 protein: CASSLAPDSKQFF
CDR3 DNA: TGCGCCAGCAGCTTGGCCCCTGACAGTAAGCAGTTCTTC

clone size: .
V gene: TRBV28
D gene: .
J gene: TRBJ1-5
CDR3 protein: CASSLDETVASTQHF
CDR3 DNA: TGTGCCAGCAGTTTGGACGAGACCGTAGCTAGCACCCAGCATTTT

clone size: .
V gene: TRBV6-5
D gene: TRBD1
J gene: TRBJ2-7
CDR3 protein: CASSYASDRVLEQYF
CDR3 DNA: TGTGCCAGCAGTTACGCCTCGGACAGGGTTCTCGAGCAGTACTTC

clone size: .
V gene: TRBV18
D gene: .
J gene: TRBJ1-4
CDR3 protein: CASSPRQDSTNEKLFF
CDR3 DNA: TGTGCCAGCTCACCAAGACAGGATTCAACTAATGAAAAACTGTTTTTT

clone size: few
V gene: TRBV7-9
D gene: .
J gene: TRBJ2-1
CDR3 protein: CASSLARGAPGEQFF
CDR3 DNA: TGTGCCAGCAGCTTAGCTCGGGGGGCACCAGGTGAGCAGTTCTTC

clone size: .
V gene: TRBV7-3
D gene: .
J gene: TRBJ2-3
CDR3 protein: CASSSQGPDTQYF
CDR3 DNA: TGTGCCAGCAGCTCACAGGGACCAGATACGCAGTATTTT

clone size: .
V gene: TRBV9
D gene: .
J gene: TRBJ1-2
CDR3 protein: CASSLNQVRGYTF
CDR3 DNA: TGTGCCAGCAGCCTCAACCAGGTTCGTGGCTACACCTTC

clone size: .
V gene: TRBV5-6
D gene: TRBD1
J gene: TRBJ1-2
CDR3 protein: CASSRQGEIYGYTF
CDR3 DNA: TGTGCCAGCAGTCGACAGGGAGAGATCTATGGCTACACCTTC

clone size: .
V gene: TRBV2
D gene: TRBD1
J gene: TRBJ1-4
CDR3 protein: CASTTGGMGEKLFF
CDR3 DNA: TGTGCCAGCACAACAGGGGGCATGGGTGAAAAACTGTTTTTT

clone size: .
V gene: TRBV27
D gene: .
J gene: TRBJ1-5
CDR3 protein: CASSSGMGNQPQHF
CDR3 DNA: TGTGCCAGCAGTTCCGGGATGGGCAATCAGCCCCAGCATTTT

clone size: .
V gene: TRBV6-5
D gene: .
J gene: TRBJ1-1
CDR3 protein: CASSYGGETEAFF
CDR3 DNA: TGTGCCAGCAGTTACGGAGGTGAAACTGAAGCTTTCTTT

clone size: few
V gene: TRBV18
D gene: .
J gene: TRBJ2-1
CDR3 protein: CASSPQGNEQFF
CDR3 DNA: TGTGCCAGCTCACCCCAGGGAAATGAGCAGTTCTTC

clone size: .
V gene: TRBV9
D gene: TRBD1
J gene: TRBJ2-3
CDR3 protein: CASSPRQGVTDTQYF
CDR3 DNA: TGTGCCAGCAGCCCCCGACAGGGGGTCACAGATACGCAGTATTTT

clone size: .
V gene: TRBV7-9
D gene: TRBD1
J gene: TRBJ2-3
CDR3 protein: CASDRGESTDTQYF
CDR3 DNA: TGTGCCAGCGACAGGGGGGAAAGCACAGATACGCAGTATTTT

clone size: .
V gene: TRBV6-5
D gene: TRBD1
J gene: TRBJ1-1
CDR3 protein: CASRLTGGHTEAFF
CDR3 DNA: TGTGCCAGCAGATTGACAGGGGGCCACACTGAAGCTTTCTTT

clone size: .
V gene: TRBV11-3
D gene: .
J gene: TRBJ2-1
CDR3 protein: CASSLDGNQGREQFF
CDR3 DNA: TGTGCCAGCAGCTTAGATGGCAATCAGGGGCGAGAGCAGTTCTTC

clone size: .
V gene: TRBV19
D gene: .
J gene: TRBJ1-5
CDR3 protein: CASSKDMDQPQHF
CDR3 DNA: TGTGCCAGTAGTAAGGACATGGATCAGCCCCAGCATTTT

clone size: .
V gene: TRBV7-2
D gene: TRBD2
J gene: TRBJ2-1
CDR3 protein: CASRFGGAAYNEQFF
CDR3 DNA: TGTGCCAGCAGGTTCGGGGGGGCGGCCTACAATGAGCAGTTCTTC

clone size: .
V gene: TRBV18
D gene: .
J gene: TRBJ1-1
CDR3 protein: CASSPQEFSTEAFF
CDR3 DNA: TGTGCCAGCTCACCACAGGAGTTTAGCACTGAAGCTTTCTTT

clone size: few
V gene: TRBV4-1
D gene: TRBD2
J gene: TRBJ2-7
CDR3 protein: CASSQTGLVLQYF
CDR3 DNA: TGCGCCAGCAGCCAAACGGGACTAGTGTTGCAGTACTTC

clone size: .
V gene: TRBV9
D gene: .
J gene: TRBJ1-3
CDR3 protein: CASSEDGDQGAIYF
CDR3 DNA: TGTGCCAGCAGCGAAGACGGAGATCAAGGGGCCATATATTTT

clone size: .
V gene: TRBV11-1
D gene: TRBD1
J gene: TRBJ2-1
CDR3 protein: CASSQQGAGYNEQFF
CDR3 DNA: TGTGCCAGCAGCCAGCAGGGGGCGGGGTACAATGAGCAGTTCTTC

clone size: .
V gene: TRBV5-4
D gene: TRBD2
J gene: TRBJ2-2
CDR3 protein: CASSLNRGGTGELFF
CDR3 DNA: TGTGCCAGCAGCCTTAACCGGGGGGGCACCGGGGAGCTGTTTTTT

clone size: .
V gene: TRBV4-3
D gene: TRBD1
J gene: TRBJ1-6
CDR3 protein: CASSQDSVTGRSPLHF
CDR3 DNA: TGCGCCAGCAGCCAAGATTCGGTGACAGGGAGGTCACCCCTCCACTTT

clone size: .
V gene: TRBV27
D gene: .
J gene: TRBJ2-1
CDR3 protein: CASSLSTRGGFNEQFF
CDR3 DNA: TGTGCCAGCAGTCTCTCCACCCGCGGGGGCTTCAATGAGCAGTTCTTC

clone size: .
V gene: TRBV3-1/TRBV3-2
D gene: .
J gene: TRBJ1-1
CDR3 protein: CASSRGEGGNTEAFF
CDR3 DNA: TGTGCCAGCAGCCGTGGGGAAGGGGGGAACACTGAAGCTTTCTTT

clone size: once
V gene: TRBV19
D gene: TRBD2
J gene: TRBJ2-3
CDR3 protein: CASSAHSGGITDTQYF
CDR3 DNA: TGTGCCAGTAGTGCCCATAGCGGGGGGATCACAGATACGCAGTATTTT

clone size: .
V gene: TRBV7-9
D gene: TRBD1
J gene: TRBJ2-3
CDR3 protein: CASRPNLQGVGTDTQYF
CDR3 DNA: TGTGCCAGCAGACCGAACCTACAGGGGGTGGGTACAGATACGCAGTATTTT